This T cell receptor beta chain was found in a study of spatial heterogeneity in lung cancer. Study context: Sequencing consistently turned up more beta-chain sequences than alpha-chain sequences. Study results and caveats: At tumor resection, ubiquitous expanded TCRs were detected in blood more often than later.

The time point: sample taken at primary tumor resection. The sequenced material consisted of unsorted whole RNA from tumor, nontumor lung or frozen PBMC. Regarding this clonotype: Its antigen remains unidentified.

The V and J ends lost 2 bases and 0 bases respectively, with 8 bases between them. The CDR3 has 16 amino acids. CDR1 SGHVS and CDR2 FQNEAQ come from the germline V gene. Unique molecular identifiers, one per molecule, were present on every TCR cDNA molecule. TCRdb used MiXCR to reprocess the 5' RACE reads, holding one entry per CDR3 protein. The table has 65,000 to 85,000 distinct CDR3 sequences, more than 15% seen once. This chain joins TRBV7-8 and TRBJ2-6; no firm D call. Sequencing used PBMCs, obtained at surgery. This receptor was taken from a male donor with early-stage non-small cell lung cancer. Written as DNA, the CDR3 is TGTGCCAGCAGCTTAATGGGCATCTCTGGGGCCAACGTCCTGACTTTC. Translation gives CASSLMGISGANVLTF.